Only one count was recorded for the clone carrying this T cell receptor (beta chain). The CDR3 has 17 amino acids. Between the trimmed V and J ends, which lost 4 bases and 0 bases, there was a span of 16 bases. Per germline, CDR1 MGHRA and CDR2 YSYEKL. This record belongs to a study of blood T cell repertoires in COVID-19. Across the whole study: Donors in the United States, Italy and Spain gave samples during acute or convalescent COVID-19. T cells, B-cell-depleted T cells, or PBMCs provided the cDNA or gDNA that served as material.

In the authors' methods: Estimated nucleated cell counts came from reference gene primer amplification. The assay was immunoSEQ multiplex PCR, and TCRdb's table has in-frame clones only and misses some. The V and J calls and the clone size are those of that table, but D and trimming were determined from the DNA. Of approximately 440,000 clones listed, approximately 88% were seen once; the top ten hold around 12%. The TCR sequence derives from a woman in her 50s with COVID-19, enrolled during active disease. Sequencing was carried out using peripheral blood. The chain employs TRBV4-1 and TRBJ1-3; maybe TRBD1 (5 bases). In nucleotides, the CDR3 is TGCGCCAGCAGCCGCCGAGCGGGACGCTCCTCTGGAAACACCATATATTTT. Translated: CASSRRAGRSSGNTIYF.